A selection of T cell receptor beta chains follows, all from one sample in a study of T cell repertoires in cytomegalovirus infection. TCRdb re-derived calls from the reads in MiXCR, one entry per CDR3 protein. The sample includes roughly 230,000 distinct CDR3 sequences, about 17% of them seen just once. Source material: CD8+ T cells from PBMCs. These receptors were obtained from a human donor in good health (CMV status not recorded). Some clones in this sample may be carry-over from other donors' samples. The CDR3 runs from the conserved cysteine through the conserved F or W. Each record gives: D gene, clone size, J gene, V gene, CDR3 DNA, CDR3 protein. The D gene is left open where the match is weak. A clone size is listed for some rows: how often the clone was seen (once, few, many), or a class if it is expanded.

TRBD1	few	TRBJ2-7	TRBV18	TGTGCCAGCTCGGAAGCCCCGGGACAGTTACCCGAGCAGTACTTC	CASSEAPGQLPEQYF
TRBD1	few	TRBJ1-1	TRBV2	TGTGCCACCCAAGATGTCGGACAGGGGCCGGAAGCTTTCTTT	CATQDVGQGPEAFF
TRBD2	-	TRBJ2-3	TRBV19	TGTGCCAGTAGTCACACCGGGACTAGCGGGGGGGACGATACGCAGTATTTT	CASSHTGTSGGDDTQYF
-	-	TRBJ2-3	TRBV7-8	TGTGCCAGCAGCTTTCGGAGGGGATCGGCAGATACGCAGTATTTT	CASSFRRGSADTQYF
-	-	TRBJ2-2	TRBV19	TGTGCCAGTAGCTTACACAGGGCTGGGGAGCTGTTTTTT	CASSLHRAGELFF
TRBD1	few	TRBJ1-4	TRBV7-9	TGTGCCAGCAGCGGTCCCGGGACAGGGGTACCTAATGAAAAACTGTTTTTT	CASSGPGTGVPNEKLFF
TRBD1	many	TRBJ1-6	TRBV7-2	TGTGCCAGCAGCTCCATCTTACGACAGGGGAATAATTCACCCCTCCACTTT	CASSSILRQGNNSPLHF
TRBD2	many	TRBJ2-7	TRBV7-6	TGTGCCAGCAGCACCGGGACTAGCGGCTCCTACGAGCAGTACTTC	CASSTGTSGSYEQYF
TRBD2	-	TRBJ2-4	TRBV20-1	TGCAGTGCTAGGGATCTAGCGGGGGCCAAAAACATTCAGTACTTC	CSARDLAGAKNIQYF
-	few	TRBJ2-7	TRBV20-1	TGCAGTGCTAGAGATGGCCCCCGGTCGCCGTGGGAGCAGTACTTC	CSARDGPRSPWEQYF
-	once	TRBJ2-2	TRBV7-2	TGTGCCAGCAGCTCCCCTCGCGACCACGGGCGGGTCGGCGGGGAGCTGTTTTTT	CASSSPRDHGRVGGELFF
-	many	TRBJ1-1	TRBV6-1	TGTGCCAGCAGTGAAGCAGGGTCGGGGACTGAAGCTTTCTTT	CASSEAGSGTEAFF
-	many	TRBJ1-2	TRBV25-1	TGTGCCAGCAGTGAAACAGAAAACTATGGCTACACCTTC	CASSETENYGYTF
TRBD2	many	TRBJ2-1	TRBV7-2	TGTGCCAGCAGCTTACTAGCGGGGGCCCTCAATGAGCAGTTCTTC	CASSLLAGALNEQFF
-	few	TRBJ2-7	TRBV11-2	TGTGCCAGCAGCCTGAGGACAGCATACTACGAGCAGTACTTC	CASSLRTAYYEQYF
-	-	TRBJ2-2	TRBV6-2/TRBV6-3	TGTGCCACTAGCGTATCGAACACCGGGGAGCTGTTTTTT	CATSVSNTGELFF
TRBD2	-	TRBJ2-5	TRBV6-2/TRBV6-3	TGTGCCAGCAGTTACCGCGATTTAGCGGGGGATAAGATGGCCCAGTACTTC	CASSYRDLAGDKMAQYF
TRBD2	few	TRBJ2-2	TRBV6-2/TRBV6-3	TGTGCCAGCACCCCACTCTTTAGCGGGGCTACCGGGGAGCTGTTTTTT	CASTPLFSGATGELFF
-	-	TRBJ2-3	TRBV14	TGTGCCAGCAGTACGGACGGATGGGGGGATACGCAGTATTTT	CASSTDGWGDTQYF
TRBD1	few	TRBJ1-5	TRBV7-9	TGTGCCAGCAGCGGGGGACAGGGGGGAGATCAGCCCCAGCATTTT	CASSGGQGGDQPQHF
-	-	TRBJ2-5	TRBV3-1	TGTGCCAGCAGCCCGATAAACACTTCCCCACAAGAGACCCAGTACTTC	CASSPINTSPQETQYF
TRBD1	-	TRBJ2-4	TRBV12-3/TRBV12-4	TGTGCCAGCAGCCAAGTCGCAGGGGGCGTTGCCAAAAACATTCAGTACTTC	CASSQVAGGVAKNIQYF
-	few	TRBJ2-3	TRBV15	TGTGCCACCAGCAGAGTTGAGGGGCCGGATGCAGATACGCAGTATTTT	CATSRVEGPDADTQYF
-	-	TRBJ1-2	TRBV29-1	TGCAGCGTTGAAGATCCCCAGTGGTACTATGGCTACACCTTC	CSVEDPQWYYGYTF
-	-	TRBJ2-1	TRBV2	TGTGCCAGCAAGGCCCCCAACTACAATGAGCAGTTCTTC	CASKAPNYNEQFF
TRBD1	many	TRBJ1-5	TRBV7-2	TGTGCCAGCAGCGAGACAGGGGTTGAGGGCAATCAGCCCCAGCATTTT	CASSETGVEGNQPQHF
-	-	TRBJ2-5	TRBV20-1	TGCAGTGCTCTGCCAGCGGTTTACCAAGAGACCCAGTACTTC	CSALPAVYQETQYF
-	-	TRBJ2-2	TRBV2	TGTGCCAGCACAATTGCGAACACCGGGGAGCTGTTTTTT	CASTIANTGELFF
-	many	TRBJ2-7	TRBV7-9	TGTGCCAGCAGCCGGGACTTAAAATACGAGCAGTACTTC	CASSRDLKYEQYF
-	-	TRBJ2-5	TRBV5-4	TGTGCCAGCAGCCATCCTGATAGCGTCCGGGAGACCCAGTACTTC	CASSHPDSVRETQYF
-	-	TRBJ2-6	TRBV5-1	TGCGCCAGCAGCTTGGTCTGGGGGGCCAACGTCCTGACTTTC	CASSLVWGANVLTF
-	few	TRBJ2-7	TRBV7-9	TGTGCCAGCAGCTTATTGATAGGGGACGAGCAGTACTTC	CASSLLIGDEQYF
-	few	TRBJ2-5	TRBV7-2	TGTGCCAGCAGCTTCGAGTACGGCGCCCAGTACTTC	CASSFEYGAQYF
-	many	TRBJ1-1	TRBV20-1	TGCAGTGCTAGAGATCGTGGCAGGAACACTGAAGCTTTCTTT	CSARDRGRNTEAFF
TRBD1	few	TRBJ1-4	TRBV6-5	TGTGCCAGCAGTTACCTCATTCCGGGACAGGGGGAAAAACTGTTTTTT	CASSYLIPGQGEKLFF
-	many	TRBJ2-5	TRBV2	TGTGCCAGCAAAGGGACGGTCGTGACCCAGTACTTC	CASKGTVVTQYF
TRBD2	-	TRBJ2-2	TRBV6-1	TGTGCCAGCAAAGCAATAGCGGGGGGCACCACCGGGGAGCTGTTTTTT	CASKAIAGGTTGELFF
-	few	TRBJ2-5	TRBV5-4	TGTGCCAGCAGCTCACAGGGATTAGCACTCCAAGAGACCCAGTACTTC	CASSSQGLALQETQYF
-	-	TRBJ2-3	TRBV29-1	TGCAGTTATACGGGGACGTCTAGCACAGATACGCAGTATTTT	CSYTGTSSTDTQYF
TRBD1	-	TRBJ2-1	TRBV9	TGTGCCAGCAGCCTCGGACAGGGGACCTACAATGAGCAGTTCTTC	CASSLGQGTYNEQFF
-	few	TRBJ1-1	TRBV15	TGTGCCACCAGCAGGTACGGTGGGCAGGGAGAAGCTTTCTTT	CATSRYGGQGEAFF
-	many	TRBJ2-7	TRBV7-2	TGTGCCAGCAGCTTAGAAGCCCTGATCTACGAGCAGTACTTC	CASSLEALIYEQYF
-	-	TRBJ1-1	TRBV14	TGTGCCAGCAGCCAATTTCTTGGCCTGGGCACTGAAGCTTTCTTT	CASSQFLGLGTEAFF
TRBD1	few	TRBJ2-3	TRBV12-3/TRBV12-4	TGTGCCAGCAGTTATAGGGGGCTCACAGATACGCAGTATTTT	CASSYRGLTDTQYF
-	-	TRBJ2-1	TRBV4-1	TGCGCCAGCAGCCAAGAGGTCAGGGGATCCTACAATGAGCAGTTCTTC	CASSQEVRGSYNEQFF